This T cell receptor (beta chain) derives from a study of cytotoxic CD8 clonotypes in ibrutinib-treated CLL. Across the whole study: Within the patient group, around twelve were relapsed/refractory and some 14 treatment-naive, and roughly 18 were IGHV unmutated. The taking of response samples occurred after a median roughly 12 months of treatment, with a range of 6 to 36. Study-level findings and limits: Increased clonality at ibrutinib response gave way to a return toward baseline at progression.

Trimming removed 4 bases from V and 3 bases from J; junction bases left unmatched: 6. The germline V gene has CDR1 SGHAT and CDR2 FQDESV (reference sequence). This CDR3 contains 15 residues. A word on this clone: Antigen specificity is unknown.

Deep sequencing aimed at 1 in 200,000 to 1 in 1 million T cells' resolution. Repertoires were generated with immunoSEQ multiplex PCR, while TCRdb's copy carries only in-frame clones and drops some. The sample shows about 140,000 clones, less than 95% of them seen only once. The chain couples TRBV11-1 to TRBJ1-2; 9 positions agree with TRBD1. The clonotype comes from a human donor with chronic lymphocytic leukemia. The source material was PBMCs, sampled after 12 months of ibrutinib treatment. The DNA of the CDR3 is TGTGCCAGCAGCTCCGGATGGGACAGGGACTATGGCTACACCTTC. Residues: CASSSGWDRDYGYTF.